The rows below give T cell receptor beta chains drawn from one sample of a study of Graves' ophthalmopathy and Graves' hyperthyroidism. MiXCR was run by TCRdb on the multiplex PCR reads, yielding one entry per CDR3 protein. The sample records 400,000 to 450,000 distinct CDR3 sequences, over 20% being singletons. The sample was peripheral blood. These TCRs come from a woman aged 18-29 years with stable Graves' hyperthyroidism. Each CDR3 is given with its conserved first and last residue. D genes are given only for firm matches. Part of the rows lack a size; the others show once, few, many or a class for expanded clones.

v_call	clone_size	j_call	cdr3_length	d_call	cdr3_nt	cdr3_aa
TRBV30	many	TRBJ2-7	13	-	TGTGCCTGGAGTGTGAGAGGTCAGTACGAGCAGTACTTC	CAWSVRGQYEQYF
TRBV20-1	many	TRBJ2-2	11	-	TGCAGTGCCGGGAAGCCCGGGGAGCTGTTTTTT	CSAGKPGELFF
TRBV29-1	-	TRBJ2-1	14	-	TGCAGCGTTGATCACGGTGGCTCCTACAATGAGCAGTTCTTC	CSVDHGGSYNEQFF
TRBV4-1	many	TRBJ2-7	15	TRBD2	TGCGCCAGCAGCCAAGGCGGGGGGGTCTCCTACGAGCAGTACTTC	CASSQGGGVSYEQYF
TRBV20-1	many	TRBJ1-5	12	-	TGCAGTGTCAGACAAGGACCTCAGCCCCAGCATTTT	CSVRQGPQPQHF
TRBV6-1	-	TRBJ2-5	13	TRBD1	TGTGCCAGCATTGGACAGGGGGAGGAGACCCAGTACTTC	CASIGQGEETQYF
TRBV12-3/TRBV12-4	many	TRBJ2-4	20	TRBD2	TGTGCCAGCAGCCGCCGGTATAGACTAGCGGGATCCTTGGGCAAAAACATTCAGTACTTC	CASSRRYRLAGSLGKNIQYF
TRBV6-1	-	TRBJ2-7	12	TRBD1	TGTGCCATCAGAGGGGACAGGGACGAGCAGTACTTC	CAIRGDRDEQYF
TRBV20-1	many	TRBJ2-7	13	-	TGCAGTGCTAGAGATCACAGCTCCTACGAGCAGTACTTC	CSARDHSSYEQYF
TRBV11-2	few	TRBJ2-2	14	TRBD1	TGTGCCAGCAGCAGACAGGGGACGGGCGGGGAGCTGTTTTTT	CASSRQGTGGELFF
TRBV20-1	many	TRBJ1-5	14	-	TGCAGTGCTAGAGATCCCAGGGTAGGACAGCCCCAGCATTTT	CSARDPRVGQPQHF
TRBV5-1	-	TRBJ1-6	16	TRBD1	TGCGCCAGCAGCGCGGACAGGGGGCATGGTAATTCACCCCTCCACTTT	CASSADRGHGNSPLHF
TRBV12-3/TRBV12-4	many	TRBJ1-1	13	-	TGTGCCAGCAGTTTCGTAAACGACCAGGGAGCTTTCTTT	CASSFVNDQGAFF
TRBV6-1	many	TRBJ2-7	15	-	TGTGCCAGCAGTGGAGGGGGAGCTTACTCCTACGAGCAGTACTTC	CASSGGGAYSYEQYF
TRBV19	many	TRBJ2-5	13	-	TGTGCCAGTAGTGGGACAAGAGGAGAGACCCAGTACTTC	CASSGTRGETQYF
TRBV7-2	many	TRBJ1-3	15	-	TGTGCCAGCAGCTTAGTAGGGAACTCTGGAAACACCATATATTTT	CASSLVGNSGNTIYF
TRBV29-1	many	TRBJ1-6	17	TRBD1	TGCAGCGTTGTGGGGGCAGGGGGCGAGTTCGATAATTCACCCCTCCACTTT	CSVVGAGGEFDNSPLHF
TRBV7-2	many	TRBJ1-2	14	-	TGTGCCAGCAGCCCACAGAGTCTAAACTATGGCTACACCTTC	CASSPQSLNYGYTF
TRBV12-3/TRBV12-4	-	TRBJ2-5	16	-	TGTGCCAGCAGTCCCTCAGGTTGGACAGTCCAAGAGACCCAGTACTTC	CASSPSGWTVQETQYF
TRBV12-5	-	TRBJ2-7	15	TRBD2	TGTGCTAGTGCTTACCCTAGCGGGAGCCCGCGCGAGCAGTACTTC	CASAYPSGSPREQYF
TRBV29-1	many	TRBJ2-2	14	TRBD1	TGCAGCGTTGAAAGGGACAGTAACACCGGGGAGCTGTTTTTT	CSVERDSNTGELFF
TRBV4-2	many	TRBJ1-6	15	-	TGTGCCAGCAGCCAAGAGGACGGATTGGAGTCACCCCTCCACTTT	CASSQEDGLESPLHF